This T cell receptor (beta chain) was captured in a study of molecular identifiers for immune sequencing clone quantification. Turning to this clonotype: A junction end diverges from the germline sequence, so it may reflect a read error.

TCRdb independently ran MiXCR on the PCR reads; one entry per CDR3 protein. The repertoire holds approximately 500,000 distinct CDR3 sequences, with around 23% as singletons. Germline assignment: CDR1 SGHTA and CDR2 FQGNSA. CDR3 length equals 16 residues. The TCR originated in a human donor in good health. Some libraries in this study had Jurkat cell RNA spiked in. V usage is TRBV7-2 and J usage is TRBJ1-3, with D perhaps matching TRBD1 (6 bases). Input material: naive CD8+ T cells from blood, with Jurkat cell RNA spiked in. Subset defined: FACS-sorted CD8+CD4-CCR7+CD45RA+ naive T cells. The CDR3, as DNA: TGTGCCAGCAGCTTCCTACAGGGAGAACTTGGAGACACCATATATTTT. Translation gives CASSFLQGELGDTIYF.